This is a list of T cell receptor beta chains from one sample in a study of identifying expanded T cells in peripheral blood. Assay: immunoSEQ multiplex PCR; the TCRdb copy retains only in-frame clones and omits some. The sample has about 58,000 clones, roughly nine tenths seen once. Sequencing input: blood. Receptors were obtained from a person aged 18 to 75 in good health. Each CDR3 is given with its conserved first and last residue. D genes are given only for firm matches. Only part of the rows carry a size: once, few, many, or a class if the clone is expanded.

j_gene	abundance	v_gene	d_gene	CDR3aa	CDR3nt
TRBJ1-2	.	TRBV9	TRBD1	CASSVQGDGYTF	TGTGCCAGCAGCGTCCAGGGGGATGGCTACACCTTC
TRBJ2-3	.	TRBV6-6	TRBD2	CASRLDSVGGDTQYF	TGTGCCAGCAGACTCGACAGCGTCGGGGGGGATACGCAGTATTTT
TRBJ2-1	.	TRBV6-4	TRBD2	CASSAGTSDHQFF	TGTGCCAGCAGTGCCGGGACTAGCGACCATCAGTTCTTC
TRBJ2-7	.	TRBV5-1	.	CASSLWALNYEQYF	TGCGCCAGCAGCTTGTGGGCCCTGAACTACGAGCAGTACTTC
TRBJ2-7	few	TRBV2	TRBD2	CASTELAGEAGEQYF	TGTGCCAGCACCGAACTAGCGGGAGAGGCCGGCGAGCAGTACTTC
TRBJ2-2	.	TRBV19	TRBD2	CASSIHGTSGVGGELFF	TGTGCCAGTAGTATTCACGGGACTAGCGGAGTGGGAGGGGAGCTGTTTTTT
TRBJ1-1	once	TRBV4-1	.	CASGRPPDNTEAFF	TGCGCCAGTGGGAGGCCCCCGGATAACACTGAAGCTTTCTTT
TRBJ2-1	.	TRBV13	TRBD2	CASSLIAGERYNEQFF	TGTGCCAGCAGCTTAATCGCGGGAGAGAGGTACAATGAGCAGTTCTTC
TRBJ2-5	.	TRBV2	TRBD2	CASSVAGGPQETQYF	TGTGCCAGCAGTGTAGCGGGGGGGCCCCAAGAGACCCAGTACTTC
TRBJ2-7	.	TRBV11-2	TRBD2	CASSLFSSGVYEQYF	TGTGCCAGCAGCTTATTTTCTAGCGGGGTCTACGAGCAGTACTTC
TRBJ1-2	.	TRBV30	.	CAWSVRRERYTF	TGTGCCTGGAGTGTACGCAGGGAGAGATACACCTTC
TRBJ2-1	once	TRBV6-6	.	CASSSAGTAIEQFF	TGTGCCAGCAGCTCGGCCGGGACGGCGATTGAGCAGTTCTTC
TRBJ2-7	.	TRBV7-2	.	CASSAGPLDGGEQYF	TGTGCCAGCAGCGCAGGCCCTTTGGACGGCGGCGAGCAGTACTTC
TRBJ1-1	.	TRBV7-2	.	CASSLGSEAFF	TGTGCCAGCAGCTTAGGAAGTGAAGCTTTCTTT
TRBJ2-2	.	TRBV4-1	TRBD1	CASSSFGTANTGELFF	TGCGCCAGCAGCTCATTCGGGACAGCGAACACCGGGGAGCTGTTTTTT
TRBJ2-1	.	TRBV18	.	CASSPGLAGAYNEQFF	TGTGCCAGCTCACCAGGGCTAGCAGGTGCCTACAATGAGCAGTTCTTC
TRBJ2-1	.	TRBV5-1	TRBD2	CASSLDGLAGGNEQFF	TGCGCCAGCAGCTTGGACGGTCTAGCGGGCGGCAATGAGCAGTTCTTC
TRBJ1-1	.	TRBV5-1	TRBD1	CASSLASGQENTEAFF	TGCGCCAGCAGCTTGGCCTCGGGACAGGAGAACACTGAAGCTTTCTTT
TRBJ2-3	once	TRBV9	.	CASSPSGLTDTQYF	TGTGCCAGCAGCCCCTCCGGTCTCACAGATACGCAGTATTTT
TRBJ2-1	.	TRBV30	TRBD2	CAWGRENYNEQFF	TGTGCCTGGGGGCGGGAGAATTACAATGAGCAGTTCTTC
TRBJ2-1	.	TRBV4-2	TRBD2	CASSQGTGLAGNEQFF	TGTGCCAGCAGCCAAGGGACCGGACTAGCGGGAAATGAGCAGTTCTTC
TRBJ2-1	.	TRBV10-3	.	CAISGTAYNEQFF	TGTGCCATCAGTGGGACAGCTTACAATGAGCAGTTCTTC
TRBJ2-3	once	TRBV7-2	.	CASSPQANTQYF	TGTGCCAGCAGCCCCCAGGCGAATACGCAGTATTTT
TRBJ1-2	.	TRBV4-2	.	CASKKGGLNGYTF	TGTGCCAGCAAGAAGGGGGGGTTAAATGGCTACACCTTC
TRBJ2-7	.	TRBV5-1	.	CASSLDGVLSYEQYF	TGCGCCAGCAGCTTGGATGGGGTGCTCTCCTACGAGCAGTACTTC
TRBJ2-2	.	TRBV5-1	TRBD2	CASTRGLAGGTTGELFF	TGCGCCAGCACCCGAGGTTTAGCGGGGGGGACCACCGGGGAGCTGTTTTTT
TRBJ2-5	.	TRBV7-9	.	CASSLGGSAWETQYF	TGTGCCAGCAGCTTAGGGGGGTCGGCCTGGGAGACCCAGTACTTC
TRBJ1-4	.	TRBV11-2	.	CASSLDPRTSPTNEKLFF	TGTGCCAGCAGCTTAGATCCGCGGACATCCCCAACTAATGAAAAACTGTTTTTT
TRBJ2-7	.	TRBV21-1	.	CARKPGRHYEQYF	TGTGCCAGAAAGCCAGGGAGGCACTACGAGCAGTACTTC
TRBJ1-2	.	TRBV2	.	CASSPPDSGNYGYTF	TGTGCCAGCTCCCCACCGGACAGCGGCAACTATGGCTACACCTTC
TRBJ2-1	once	TRBV27	.	CASSLLGTNEQFF	TGTGCCAGCAGTTTATTGGGTACCAATGAGCAGTTCTTC
TRBJ2-3	.	TRBV5-4	TRBD2	CASSPGGGLLDTQYF	TGTGCCAGCAGCCCGGGGGGAGGCCTCCTAGATACGCAGTATTTT
TRBJ2-1	once	TRBV29-1	.	CSVVGRERYNEQFF	TGCAGCGTTGTGGGACGGGAGAGGTACAATGAGCAGTTCTTC
TRBJ2-3	.	TRBV15	TRBD1	CAAGQGILTDTQYF	TGTGCCGCGGGACAGGGAATTCTCACAGATACGCAGTATTTT
TRBJ1-5	.	TRBV28	.	CASSFLGNNQPQHF	TGTGCCAGCAGTTTTTTGGGGAACAATCAGCCCCAGCATTTT
TRBJ2-3	.	TRBV7-2	.	CASSAQMGGHSDTQYF	TGTGCCAGCAGCGCACAGATGGGGGGGCATTCAGATACGCAGTATTTT
TRBJ2-5	.	TRBV7-2	.	CASSLEREETQYF	TGTGCCAGCAGCTTAGAGCGGGAAGAGACCCAGTACTTC
TRBJ1-4	.	TRBV7-9	.	CASSFTGEPNEKLFF	TGTGCCAGCAGCTTTACGGGGGAACCTAATGAAAAACTGTTTTTT
TRBJ2-7	.	TRBV19	TRBD1	CASSVTGVYEQYF	TGTGCCAGTAGTGTCACAGGGGTCTACGAGCAGTACTTC